This is a list of T cell receptor beta chains from one sample in a study of identifying expanded T cells in peripheral blood. The protocol was immunoSEQ multiplex PCR, while the TCRdb copy is restricted to in-frame clones and leaves out a portion. The repertoire holds tens of thousands of clones, with 88% as singletons. The sequenced sample consisted of blood. Receptors originate from a person aged 18-69 years in good health. Both conserved end residues are part of each CDR3.

>TRBJ1-5|TRBV6-1
CASKGHSNQPQHF
>TRBJ1-1|TRBV7-3
CASGRERDTEAFF
>TRBJ2-1|TRBV9
CASSVAGTGDNEQFF
>TRBJ2-1|TRBV7-6
CASSQTIAGSSYNEQFF
>TRBJ2-6|TRBV19
CASSNRAANVLTF
>TRBJ1-2|TRBV4-1
CASSRSEDYGYTF
>TRBJ1-2|TRBV6-4
CASSNGVNRGYTF
>TRBJ2-2|TRBV18
CASSPGLVSGELFF
>TRBJ1-6|TRBV18
CASSQNRGRDSPLHF
>TRBJ1-3|TRBV9
CASSAAPDGRSGNTIYF
>TRBJ1-5|TRBV10-3
CAIRGEGNQPQHF
>TRBJ1-2|TRBV4-2
CASSQDSTVYGYTF
>TRBJ1-5|TRBV25-1
CASSGRSFDNQPQHF
>TRBJ1-5|TRBV19
CASSYLRGGTQPQHF
>TRBJ1-4|TRBV30
CAWSVQWGDATNEKLFF
>TRBJ1-5|TRBV7-2
CASSLYPHQPQHF
>TRBJ2-3|TRBV27
CAKESGGAGGTDTQYF
>TRBJ2-1|TRBV5-4
CASSLQTGLVPNEQFF